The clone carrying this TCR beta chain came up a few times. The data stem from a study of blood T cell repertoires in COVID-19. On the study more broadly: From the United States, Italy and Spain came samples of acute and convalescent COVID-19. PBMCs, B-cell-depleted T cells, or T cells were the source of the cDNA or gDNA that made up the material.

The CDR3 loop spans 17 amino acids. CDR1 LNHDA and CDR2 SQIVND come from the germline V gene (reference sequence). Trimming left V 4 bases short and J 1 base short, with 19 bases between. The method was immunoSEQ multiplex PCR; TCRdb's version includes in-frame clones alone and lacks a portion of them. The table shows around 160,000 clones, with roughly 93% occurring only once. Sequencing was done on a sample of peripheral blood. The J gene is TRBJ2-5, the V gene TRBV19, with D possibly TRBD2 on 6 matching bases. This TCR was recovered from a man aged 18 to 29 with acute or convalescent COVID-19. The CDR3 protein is CASSRFSGDPSQETQYF. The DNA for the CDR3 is TGTGCCAGTAGTAGATTTAGCGGAGATCCCTCCCAAGAGACCCAGTACTTC.